The sample holds a few counts of the clone carrying this T cell receptor (beta chain). These data originate in a study of blood T cell repertoires in COVID-19. Study summary: The origin of the acute and convalescent COVID-19 samples was the United States, Italy and Spain. The analysed material was cDNA or gDNA that came from T cells, B-cell-depleted T cells, or PBMCs.

Only in-frame clones appear in the TCRdb table, and some are missing; sequencing was by immunoSEQ multiplex PCR. The table includes about 220,000 clones, around 82% detected once. The sequencing input was peripheral blood. This clonotype originated in a human donor in a cohort sampled during active COVID-19.

The CDR3 DNA is TGTGCCACCAGCAGGGGGGACAGTGCGCAGTTCTTC. It translates to CATSRGDSAQFF. This chain uses TRBV15 with TRBJ2-1; the match to TRBD1 covers 7 bases. Germline-derived CDR1 and CDR2 are LNHNV and YYDKDF (reference sequence). Trimming removed 3 bases from V and 12 bases from J; junction bases left unmatched: 5. This CDR3 contains 12 residues.